This T cell receptor beta chain was obtained from a study of blood T cell repertoires in COVID-19. Overall study context: Researchers got acute and convalescent COVID-19 samples from the United States, Italy and Spain. T cells, B-cell-depleted T cells, or PBMCs supplied cDNA or gDNA.

Patients of the Seattle cohort, enrolled during active infection, were followed longitudinally. Trimming took 4 bases from V and 11 from J, leaving 17 bases between them. This CDR3 comprises 13 residues. Germline-derived CDR1 and CDR2 are LGHNT and FRNRAP. Authors' methods: By means of reference gene primer amplification, nucleated cell counts were estimated. Data came from immunoSEQ multiplex PCR; TCRdb stores just in-frame clones and leaves some out. That table furnishes V, J and clone size, whereas the DNA furnished D and trimming. The data contain about 170,000 clones, around 85% of them seen just once; the ten biggest clones take up 5.5% to 8%.

The sample was peripheral blood. The chain has TRBV12-5 and TRBJ1-2; D is possibly TRBD1 (6 bases). The sequence was collected from an elderly man with COVID-19, enrolled during active disease. The CDR3: CASGSPGTNEYTF. The DNA for the CDR3 is TGTGCTAGTGGTTCCCCGGGGACAAACGAGTACACCTTC.